Presented here are 32 T cell receptor beta chains from one specimen sequenced in a study of Graves' ophthalmopathy and Graves' hyperthyroidism. RNA served as the template for amplifying TCR beta CDR3 regions. First-round RT-PCR relied on HTBI primers, and a second-round multiplex PCR came next. TCRdb fed the multiplex PCR reads into MiXCR, producing one record per CDR3 protein. This table has 350,000 or so distinct CDR3 sequences, 15% to 20% appearing once. The source material was peripheral blood. Every receptor here comes from an adult man with Graves' ophthalmopathy.

This clonotype was picked up many times. This sequence joins TRBV6-5 and TRBJ1-6, with a possible D match to TRBD1 (6 bases). Germline lookup yields CDR1 MNHEY and CDR2 SVGAGI. The CDR3 spans 14 residues. The V end was cut by 7 bases, the J end by 7 bases, with 14 bases between. The CDR3 region is CASNPRRGNSPLHF. The CDR3 bases are TGTGCCAGCAATCCCCGGAGGGGGAATTCACCCCTCCACTTT.

This clonotype has a count of ten or more. This chain joins TRBV7-2 and TRBJ2-4; 9 bases agree with TRBD2. Trimming cost V 6 bases and J 2 bases; bases outside gene matches: 8. This CDR3 has 16 residues. From germline, CDR1 is SGHTA and CDR2 FQGNSA. The CDR3 reads CASRISGGGSKNIQYF. DNA of the CDR3: TGTGCCAGCAGGATTAGCGGGGGTGGATCCAAAAACATTCAGTACTTC.

The chain is built from TRBV20-1 and TRBJ2-7; 11 bases agree with TRBD2. Germline assignment: CDR1 DFQATT and CDR2 SNEGSKA (reference sequence). This CDR3 comprises 14 residues. With V trimmed by 3 bases and J by 4 bases, 5 bases remained unmatched. The CDR3 loop reads CSARTGLAGYEQYF. CDR3 coding DNA: TGCAGTGCTAGGACCGGACTAGCGGGTTACGAGCAGTACTTC.

This clonotype was seen ten or more times. The J gene is TRBJ1-1, the V gene TRBV7-2; the D is unclear. Trimming pared 5 bases from V and 0 bases from J, leaving 10 bases between. Per the germline V gene, CDR1 is SGHTA and CDR2 is FQGNSA. The CDR3 is made up of 14 amino acids. The CDR3 region is CASSANTLNTEAFF. The CDR3 bases are TGTGCCAGCAGCGCAAATACCCTGAACACTGAAGCTTTCTTT. The full variable domain, in which reference TRBV7-2 and TRBJ1-1 provide the parts outside the CDR3, is GAGVSQSPSNKVTEKGKDVELRCDPISGHTALYWYRQSLGQGLEFLIYFQGNSAPDKSGLPSDRFSAERTGGSVSTLTIQRTQQEDSAVYLCASSANTLNTEAFFGQGTRLTVV.

This clonotype was counted between two and nine times. A much larger clonotype is one base distant, so this may be a read error. The genes are TRBV19 and TRBJ2-7; D gene unclear. Germline CDR1 and CDR2: LNHDA and SQIVND (reference sequence). The length of the CDR3 is 12 residues. V lost 1 base, J lost 3 bases, and 4 bases lay in between. The CDR3 sequence: CASSIGGYEQYF. CDR3 nucleotides: TGTGCCAGTAGTATAGGGGGCTACGAGCAGTACTTC. Using reference TRBV19 and TRBJ2-7 for the parts outside the CDR3, the full variable domain is DGGITQSPKYLFRKEGQNVTLSCEQNLNHDAMYWYRQDPGQGLRLIYYSQIVNDFQKGDIAEGYSVSREKKESFPLTVTSAQKNPTAFYLCASSIGGYEQYFGPGTRLTVT.

This clonotype was seen repeatedly, ten times or more. The chain's CDR3 is CASSLTLSAEAFF. CDR3 DNA sequence: TGTGCCAGCAGTTTAACGCTCAGTGCTGAAGCTTTCTTT. The rearrangement joins TRBV27 to TRBJ1-1; unclear D gene. V lost 2 bases and J 6 bases, leaving 10 bases between the germline ends. This CDR3 is 13 amino acids long. In germline, CDR1 is MNHEY, CDR2 SMNVEV (reference sequence).

This clonotype was counted many times. The chain has TRBV7-2 and TRBJ2-7; 8 bases fit TRBD1. Germline V gene data show CDR1 as SGHTA and CDR2 as FQGNSA. The CDR3 has 15 amino acids. Trimming cost V 5 bases and J 4 bases; bases outside gene matches: 10. The CDR3 coding sequence is TGTGCCAGCAGCACACCAGACAGGGGACGGTACGAGCAGTACTTC. Translation: CASSTPDRGRYEQYF. Filled out from reference TRBV7-2 and TRBJ2-7, the complete variable domain reads GAGVSQSPSNKVTEKGKDVELRCDPISGHTALYWYRQSLGQGLEFLIYFQGNSAPDKSGLPSDRFSAERTGGSVSTLTIQRTQQEDSAVYLCASSTPDRGRYEQYFGPGTRLTVT.

This clonotype has ten or more counts. The CDR3 sequence: CASSYAGQGLYEQYF. CDR3 DNA sequence: TGTGCCAGCAGTTACGCGGGACAGGGACTCTACGAGCAGTACTTC. J is TRBJ2-7 and V is TRBV6-2 or TRBV6-3; TRBD1 matches at 9 bases. The V gene end was trimmed by 2 bases and the J gene end by 3 bases; junction bases not matched to a gene: 5. The germline gives CDR1 MNHEY, CDR2 SVGEGT. The CDR3 is 15 residues long.

The chain recombines TRBV12-3 or TRBV12-4 with TRBJ1-2; a weak D match, TRBD1 (5 bases). V lost 2 bases to trimming and J lost 6 bases, with 13 bases between them. The CDR3 loop spans 14 amino acids. Here the CDR3 DNA reads TGTGCCAGCAGTTTATTCTCAGGGAGGCATGGCTACACCTTC. Its translation is CASSLFSGRHGYTF.

The rearrangement links TRBV6-1 to TRBJ1-1, with D unclear. Germline V gene lookup returns CDR1 MNHNS and CDR2 SASEGT. The V gene lost 5 bases and the J gene lost 0 bases, with 10 bases spanning the gap. The CDR3 length is 14 residues. CDR3 coding DNA: TGTGCCAGCAGTAGGGAGGGATTGAACACTGAAGCTTTCTTT. Translating gives CASSREGLNTEAFF.

This clonotype was recorded many times. The gene calls are TRBV13 and TRBJ1-1, with D perhaps TRBD1 (6 bases). From germline, CDR1 is PRHDT and CDR2 FYEKMQ (reference sequence). Trimming removed 4 bases at V and 0 bases at J, with 12 bases between. The CDR3 is 15 residues long. The chain's CDR3 is CASSSSGTLNTEAFF. CDR3 sequence (DNA): TGTGCCAGCAGCTCCTCCGGGACACTGAACACTGAAGCTTTCTTT.

This clonotype was recorded once. This chain connects TRBV5-1 to TRBJ2-5; 10 bases match TRBD1. The CDR3 spans 15 residues. Germline V gives CDR1 SGHRS, CDR2 YFSETQ. V dropped 0 bases and J dropped 3; count of bases not matched to a gene: 2. The CDR3 spells CASSLGGQGKETQYF. The CDR3 region has the DNA TGCGCCAGCAGCTTGGGGGGACAGGGGAAAGAGACCCAGTACTTC.

This clonotype has a count of ten or more. The chain is built from TRBV19 and TRBJ1-5; tentative D call: TRBD1 (5 bases). V lost 4 bases, J lost 6 bases, and 16 bases lay in between. Germline assignment: CDR1 LNHDA and CDR2 SQIVND (reference sequence). CDR3 length: 15 residues. The CDR3 sequence: CASSKRDAIRQPQHF. CDR3 bases: TGTGCCAGTAGTAAAAGGGACGCCATCCGTCAGCCCCAGCATTTT.

This clonotype was counted many times. This chain uses TRBV2 with TRBJ2-5; 10 nucleotides agree with TRBD2. The trim removed 6 bases at V and 9 bases at J, leaving 13 bases unmatched. This CDR3 is 15 amino acids long. CDR1 and CDR2 (germline): SNHLY, FYNNEI. CDR3 DNA: TGTGCCAGCAGAAGCGGGGGGGGGGGCCTCGTTCCCCAGTACTTC. Amino acid sequence: CASRSGGGGLVPQYF. The variable domain in full, completed from reference TRBV2 and TRBJ2-5, reads EPEVTQTPSHQVTQMGQEVILRCVPISNHLYFYWYRQILGQKVEFLVSFYNNEISEKSEIFDDQFSVERPDGSNFTLKIRSTKLEDSAMYFCASRSGGGGLVPQYFGPGTRLLVL.

This clonotype was picked up many times. This CDR3 reads CASSQGSGELFF. Here the CDR3 DNA reads TGTGCCAGTTCACAGGGGTCCGGGGAGCTGTTTTTT. The J gene is TRBJ2-2, the V gene TRBV6-1; 7 positions match TRBD1. Germline loops: CDR1 MNHNS, CDR2 SASEGT. There are 12 residues in the CDR3. V lost 9 bases, J lost 6 bases, and 4 bases stayed unmatched.

This clonotype has just one count. This chain links TRBV7-8 with TRBJ2-5, with a tentative D call TRBD1 (5 bases). Germline CDR1 and CDR2: SGHVS and FQNEAQ. Trimming left V 5 bases short and J 5 bases short, with 12 bases between. CDR3 size: 13 residues. The DNA for the CDR3 is TGTGCCAGCAGCCCCAGGGTCCTGGAGACCCAGTACTTC. Translating gives CASSPRVLETQYF. The full variable domain, in which reference TRBV7-8 and TRBJ2-5 provide the parts outside the CDR3, is GAGVSQSPRYKVAKRGQDVALRCDPISGHVSLFWYQQALGQGPEFLTYFQNEAQLDKSGLPSDRFFAERPEGSVSTLKIQRTQQEDSAVYLCASSPRVLETQYFGPGTRLLVL.

This clonotype was recorded many times. The gene calls are TRBV4-1 and TRBJ1-1, with 7 bases lining up with TRBD1. The J segment lost 4 bases and the V segment lost 3 bases, leaving 8 bases of the junction unmatched. This CDR3 spans 15 amino acids. Germline values: CDR1 MGHRA, CDR2 YSYEKL. The CDR3 bases are TGCGCCAGCAGCCAGTTTTACAGGGGACGCACTGAAGCTTTCTTT. Translating it yields CASSQFYRGRTEAFF.

This clonotype was recorded at least ten times. The chain employs TRBV6-1 and TRBJ1-1; D remains ambiguous. V lost 3 bases, J lost 1 base, and 12 bases lay in between. CDR3 length equals 15 residues. Per germline, CDR1 MNHNS and CDR2 SASEGT. CDR3 sequence: CASSDGTPENTEAFF. The CDR3 DNA reads TGTGCCAGCAGTGATGGCACTCCCGAGAACACTGAAGCTTTCTTT.

This clonotype was seen ten or more times. The chain is built from TRBV12-3 or TRBV12-4 and TRBJ2-5; possibly TRBD1 or TRBD2 for D (6 bases each). The CDR3 contains 16 residues. Trimming took off 0 bases at V and 4 bases at J, with 15 bases between the two ends. The CDR3 reads CASSLAPWGARETQYF. DNA of the CDR3: TGTGCCAGCAGTTTAGCCCCTTGGGGGGCGAGAGAGACCCAGTACTTC.

The table lists this clonotype with many counts. V gene TRBV11-2 combines with J gene TRBJ2-5; the D is unclear. Germline CDR1 SGHAT, CDR2 FQNNGV. The CDR3 spans 14 residues. With 4 bases removed from V and 2 bases from J, the gap between germline ends came to 11 bases. CDR3 DNA sequence: TGTGCCAGCAGCTCGATGGTCGAACAAGAGACCCAGTACTTC. Protein sequence: CASSSMVEQETQYF.

At least ten counts were recorded for this clonotype. The chain joins TRBV29-1 to TRBJ2-7; D not resolved. The germline gives CDR1 SQVTM, CDR2 ANQGSEA. CDR3 length: 12 amino acids. Trimming cost V 6 bases and J 2 bases, with 11 bases left between them. The CDR3 spells CSVKINTYEQYF. Written as DNA, the CDR3 is TGCAGCGTGAAGATAAATACCTACGAGCAGTACTTC.

This clonotype was observed many times. This sequence joins TRBV3-1 and TRBJ2-5, with 12 bases identical to TRBD2. The CDR3 consists of 16 residues. Looked up from germline, CDR1 is LGHDT and CDR2 is YNNKEL (reference sequence). Unmatched junction bases numbered 5, after V lost 4 bases and J lost 2 bases. The CDR3 loop reads CASSLRTSGAQETQYF. The CDR3, as DNA: TGTGCCAGCAGCCTCCGGACTAGCGGGGCACAAGAGACCCAGTACTTC.

This clonotype was detected many times. The V and J genes are TRBV12-3 or TRBV12-4 and TRBJ1-1; 8 bases line up with TRBD1. Trimming took 6 bases from V and 2 from J; bases not matched to a gene: 5. The length of the CDR3 is 14 residues. Written as DNA, the CDR3 is TGTGCCAGCAGCCACAGGGGGGGCAACACTGAAGCTTTCTTT. It yields the protein CASSHRGGNTEAFF.

Many counts were recorded for this clonotype. The chain carries TRBV5-4 and TRBJ2-2; 10 bases agree with TRBD1. The J segment lost 1 base and the V segment lost 0 bases, leaving 3 bases of the junction unmatched. The CDR3 runs 17 residues. CDR1 is SGHNT, CDR2 YYREEE, per germline (reference sequence). CDR3 nucleotides: TGTGCCAGCAGCTTGGCGGACAGGGGGAGGAACACCGGGGAGCTGTTTTTT. This encodes CASSLADRGRNTGELFF. The whole variable domain, filled in from reference TRBV5-4 and TRBJ2-2, reads ETGVTQSPTHLIKTRGQQVTLRCSSQSGHNTVSWYQQALGQGPQFIFQYYREEENGRGNFPPRFSGLQFPNYSSELNVNALELDDSALYLCASSLADRGRNTGELFFGEGSRLTVL.

The chain carries TRBV12-3 or TRBV12-4 and TRBJ2-5; 8 bases are shared with TRBD1. The CDR3 loop spans 14 amino acids. After removal of 10 bases from V and 4 bases from J, the junction contained 11 bases not matched to a gene. In DNA, the CDR3 is TGTGCCACTGCGACGGACAGGGTCGTAGAGACCCAGTACTTC. Residues: CATATDRVVETQYF.

This clonotype came up many times. The chain recombines TRBV6-2 or TRBV6-3 with TRBJ2-5; D may match TRBD1 or TRBD2 (5 bases each). The CDR3 has 12 residues. Trimming took off 5 bases at V and 7 bases at J, with 11 bases between the two ends. Germline-derived CDR1 and CDR2 are MNHEY and SVGEGT. CDR3 in amino acids: CASSPLRGTQYF. The CDR3 DNA follows: TGTGCCAGCAGTCCATTGAGGGGGACCCAGTACTTC.

This clonotype showed up many times. The chain uses TRBV5-1 and TRBJ2-2; 11 nucleotides align to TRBD1. There are 15 residues in the CDR3. Trimming cost V 2 bases and J 4 bases; bases outside gene matches: 1. Germline assignment: CDR1 SGHRS and CDR2 YFSETQ. CDR3 coding DNA: TGCGCCAGCAGCTTCGGGACAGGGGGCACCGGGGAGCTGTTTTTT. This codes for CASSFGTGGTGELFF.

This clonotype showed up many times. The chain uses TRBV19 and TRBJ2-7; 9 nucleotides match TRBD1. The CDR3 loop spans 15 amino acids. The trim removed 5 bases at V and 7 bases at J, leaving 12 bases unmatched. The germline gives CDR1 LNHDA, CDR2 SQIVND (reference sequence). The CDR3 is CASSPGTGITYEQYF. CDR3 bases: TGTGCCAGTAGTCCAGGGACAGGGATTACGTATGAGCAGTACTTC.

This clonotype has a count of ten or more. The chain combines TRBV3-1 with TRBJ2-5; the match to TRBD2 covers 10 bases. J lost 3 bases, V lost 1 base, and 11 bases had no gene match. This CDR3 contains 18 residues. Germline CDR1 is LGHDT and CDR2 is YNNKEL (reference sequence). DNA of the CDR3: TGTGCCAGCAGCCAAGTGGTGAGGACTAGCGGTACCAAAGAGACCCAGTACTTC. It encodes CASSQVVRTSGTKETQYF.

The chain has TRBV19 and TRBJ2-7, with 9 nucleotides matching TRBD1. Germline assignment: CDR1 LNHDA and CDR2 SQIVND (reference sequence). The CDR3 runs 11 residues. The ends lost 10 bases at V and 6 bases at J; junction bases unmatched: 4. Here the CDR3 reads CATGTGSEQYF. DNA for the CDR3: TGTGCCACCGGGACAGGGAGCGAGCAGTACTTC. Full variable domain (missing parts from reference TRBV19 and TRBJ2-7): DGGITQSPKYLFRKEGQNVTLSCEQNLNHDAMYWYRQDPGQGLRLIYYSQIVNDFQKGDIAEGYSVSREKKESFPLTVTSAQKNPTAFYLCATGTGSEQYFGPGTRLTVT.

At least ten counts were recorded for this clonotype. V usage is TRBV7-8 and J usage is TRBJ2-5; TRBD2 matches at 11 bases. V lost 3 bases, J lost 4 bases, and 7 bases stayed unmatched. The CDR3 is 16 amino acids. The germline CDR1 and CDR2 sequences are SGHVS and FQNEAQ. The CDR3 nucleotides read TGTGCCAGCAGCTTCCCGGGACTAGCGGATCGAGAGACCCAGTACTTC. As protein: CASSFPGLADRETQYF.

The V call is TRBV12-3 or TRBV12-4, the J call TRBJ2-7, with D perhaps TRBD2 (5 bases). The CDR3 totals 16 residues. Trimming pared 1 base from V and 2 bases from J, leaving 15 bases between. This chain's CDR3 is CASSLGQLGGAYEQYF. The CDR3 region has the DNA TGTGCCAGCAGTTTAGGACAACTAGGTGGGGCCTACGAGCAGTACTTC.